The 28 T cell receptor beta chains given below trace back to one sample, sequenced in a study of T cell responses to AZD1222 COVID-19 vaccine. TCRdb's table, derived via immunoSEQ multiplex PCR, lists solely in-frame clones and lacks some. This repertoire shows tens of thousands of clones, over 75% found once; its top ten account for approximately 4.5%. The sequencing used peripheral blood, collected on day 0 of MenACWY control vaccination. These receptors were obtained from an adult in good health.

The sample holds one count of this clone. CDR3 DNA: TGTGCCAGCAGCCAAGAAGGGGGAAACATTCAGTACTTC. Protein: CASSQEGGNIQYF. The chain recombines TRBV3-1 (or the pseudogene TRBV3-2) with TRBJ2-4; D might be TRBD1 (6 bases). CDR1 is LGHDT and CDR2 is YNNKEL in the germline V gene (reference sequence). V was shortened by 0 bases and J by 6 bases, with 6 bases between the two germline ends. This CDR3 comprises 13 residues.

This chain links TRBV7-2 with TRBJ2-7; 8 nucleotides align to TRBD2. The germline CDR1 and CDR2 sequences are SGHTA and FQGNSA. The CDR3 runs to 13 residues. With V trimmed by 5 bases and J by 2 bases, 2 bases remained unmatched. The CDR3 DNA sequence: TGTGCCAGCAGCATTAGCGGGACCTACGAGCAGTACTTC. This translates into CASSISGTYEQYF.

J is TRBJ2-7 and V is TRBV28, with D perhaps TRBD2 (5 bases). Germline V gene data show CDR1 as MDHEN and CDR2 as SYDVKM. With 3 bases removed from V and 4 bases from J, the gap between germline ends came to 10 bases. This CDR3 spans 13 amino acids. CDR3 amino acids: CASSFESGYEQYF. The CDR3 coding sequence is TGTGCCAGCAGTTTTGAAAGCGGTTACGAGCAGTACTTC. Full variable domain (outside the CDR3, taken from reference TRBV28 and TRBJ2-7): DVKVTQSSRYLVKRTGEKVFLECVQDMDHENMFWYRQDPGLGLRLIYFSYDVKMKEKGDIPEGYSVSREKKERFSLILESASTNQTSMYLCASSFESGYEQYFGPGTRLTVT.

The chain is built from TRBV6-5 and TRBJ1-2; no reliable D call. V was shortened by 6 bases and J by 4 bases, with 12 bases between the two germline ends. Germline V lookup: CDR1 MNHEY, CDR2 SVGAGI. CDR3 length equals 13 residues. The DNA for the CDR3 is TGTGCCAGCAGCCCCAAGATGGGCTATGGCTACACCTTC. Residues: CASSPKMGYGYTF.

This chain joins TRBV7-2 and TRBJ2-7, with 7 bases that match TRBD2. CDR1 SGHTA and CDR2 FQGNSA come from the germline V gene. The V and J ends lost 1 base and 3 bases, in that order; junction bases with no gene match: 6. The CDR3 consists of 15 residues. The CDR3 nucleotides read TGTGCCAGCAGCTTAGAACCGGGAGGACTCTACGAGCAGTACTTC. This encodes CASSLEPGGLYEQYF.

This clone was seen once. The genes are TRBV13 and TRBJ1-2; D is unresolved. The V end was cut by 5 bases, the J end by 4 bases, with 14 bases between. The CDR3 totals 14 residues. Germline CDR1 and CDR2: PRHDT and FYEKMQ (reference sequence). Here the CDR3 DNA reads TGTGCCAGCAGCGTAACCGGGCCGCGCTATGGCTACACCTTC. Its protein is CASSVTGPRYGYTF.

CDR3 in DNA: TGTGCCAGTAGTATCATAAAGGGGGAAGAGACCCAGTACTTC. Encoded protein: CASSIIKGEETQYF. The rearrangement uses TRBV19 and TRBJ2-5, with D perhaps TRBD1 (6 bases). Germline V lookup: CDR1 LNHDA, CDR2 SQIVND (reference sequence). V dropped 3 bases and J dropped 3 bases, with 11 bases sitting between them. This CDR3 is built from 14 residues.

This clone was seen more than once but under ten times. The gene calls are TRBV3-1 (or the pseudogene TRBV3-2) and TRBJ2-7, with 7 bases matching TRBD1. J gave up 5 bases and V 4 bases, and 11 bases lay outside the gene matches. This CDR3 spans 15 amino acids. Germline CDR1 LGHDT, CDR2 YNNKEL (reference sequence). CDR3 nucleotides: TGTGCCAGCAGCCTATCGACAGGGCTAGTAAACGAGCAGTACTTC. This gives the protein CASSLSTGLVNEQYF.

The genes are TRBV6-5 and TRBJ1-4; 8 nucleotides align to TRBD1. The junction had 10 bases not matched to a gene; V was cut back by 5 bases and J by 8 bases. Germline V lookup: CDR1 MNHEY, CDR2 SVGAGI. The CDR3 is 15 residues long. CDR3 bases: TGTGCCAGCAGTCGGAGACAGGGGCATCAGGAAAAACTGTTTTTT. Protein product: CASSRRQGHQEKLFF.

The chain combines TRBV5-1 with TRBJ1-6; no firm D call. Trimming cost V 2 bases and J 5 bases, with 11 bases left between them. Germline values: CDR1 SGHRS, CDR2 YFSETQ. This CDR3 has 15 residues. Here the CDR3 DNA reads TGCGCCAGCAGCTTAGTAACAGTTGATAATTCACCCCTCCACTTT. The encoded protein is CASSLVTVDNSPLHF.

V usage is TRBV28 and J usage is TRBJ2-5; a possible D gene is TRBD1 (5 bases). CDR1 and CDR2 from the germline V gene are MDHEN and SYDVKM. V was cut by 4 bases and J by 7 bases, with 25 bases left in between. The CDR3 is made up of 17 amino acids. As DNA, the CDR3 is TGTGCCAGCAGTTCCATCGGACAATCGGGCTTGTCGATGACCCAGTACTTC. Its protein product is CASSSIGQSGLSMTQYF.

The CDR3: CASSRESYEQYF. The CDR3 region has the DNA TGTGCCAGCAGCAGAGAGTCGTACGAGCAGTACTTC. This chain links TRBV7-9 with TRBJ2-7, with D uncertain. The V gene lost 5 bases and the J gene lost 4 bases, with 9 bases spanning the gap. The CDR3 totals 12 residues. CDR1 is SEHNR and CDR2 is FQNEAQ in the germline V gene (reference sequence).

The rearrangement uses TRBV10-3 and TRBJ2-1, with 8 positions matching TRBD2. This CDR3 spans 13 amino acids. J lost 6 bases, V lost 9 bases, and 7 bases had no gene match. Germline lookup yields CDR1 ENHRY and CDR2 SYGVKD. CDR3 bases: TGTGCCATAGCGGGAGTCGGGTCCAATGAGCAGTTCTTC. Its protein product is CAIAGVGSNEQFF.

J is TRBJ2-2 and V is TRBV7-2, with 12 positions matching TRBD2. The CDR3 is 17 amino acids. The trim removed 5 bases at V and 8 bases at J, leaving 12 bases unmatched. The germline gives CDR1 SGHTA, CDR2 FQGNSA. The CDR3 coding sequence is TGTGCCAGCAGCCCGGGGGGACTAGCGGGTATCGTGGGGGAGCTGTTTTTT. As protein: CASSPGGLAGIVGELFF.

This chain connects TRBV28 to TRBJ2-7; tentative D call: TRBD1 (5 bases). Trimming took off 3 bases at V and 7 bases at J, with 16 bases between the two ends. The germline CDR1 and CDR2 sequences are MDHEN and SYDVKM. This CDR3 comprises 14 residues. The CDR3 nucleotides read TGTGCCAGCAGTTTCACCCGCAGGGTAGGGGAGCAGTACTTC. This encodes CASSFTRRVGEQYF.

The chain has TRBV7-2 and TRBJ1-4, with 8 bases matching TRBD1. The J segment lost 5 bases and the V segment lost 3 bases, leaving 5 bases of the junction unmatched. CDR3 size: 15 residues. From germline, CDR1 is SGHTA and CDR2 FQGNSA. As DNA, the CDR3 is TGTGCCAGCAGCTTCCTTCGGACAGGGAATGAAAAACTGTTTTTT. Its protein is CASSFLRTGNEKLFF.

The CDR3 reads CASSSYQGTEAFF. CDR3 nucleotide sequence: TGTGCCAGCAGCTCATATCAGGGGACTGAAGCTTTCTTT. The V gene is TRBV7-9, the J gene TRBJ1-1; a weak D match, TRBD1 (6 bases). The CDR3 covers 13 residues. The V gene lost 4 bases and the J gene lost 5 bases, with 11 bases spanning the gap. Germline V gene sequence: CDR1 SEHNR, CDR2 FQNEAQ (reference sequence).

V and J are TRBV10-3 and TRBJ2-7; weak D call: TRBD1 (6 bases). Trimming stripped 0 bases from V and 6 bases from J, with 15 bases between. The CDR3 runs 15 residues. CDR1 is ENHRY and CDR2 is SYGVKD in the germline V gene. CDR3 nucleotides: TGTGCCATCAGTGAGTCTGGCGAGGGGGTGGGCGAGCAGTACTTC. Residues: CAISESGEGVGEQYF.

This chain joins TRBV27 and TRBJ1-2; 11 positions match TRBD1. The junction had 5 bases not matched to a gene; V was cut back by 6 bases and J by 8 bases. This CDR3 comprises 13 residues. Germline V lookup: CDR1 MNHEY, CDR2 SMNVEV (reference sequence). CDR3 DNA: TGTGCCAGCAGAGGACAGGGGGCCGGGGGCTACACCTTC. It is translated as CASRGQGAGGYTF.

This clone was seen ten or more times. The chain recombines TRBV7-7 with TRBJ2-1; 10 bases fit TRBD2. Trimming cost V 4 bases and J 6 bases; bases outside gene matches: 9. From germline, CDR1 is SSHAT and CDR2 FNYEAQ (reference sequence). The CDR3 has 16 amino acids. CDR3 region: CASSSQTTSGFNEQFF. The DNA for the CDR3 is TGTGCCAGCAGCTCCCAAACGACTAGCGGGTTCAATGAGCAGTTCTTC.

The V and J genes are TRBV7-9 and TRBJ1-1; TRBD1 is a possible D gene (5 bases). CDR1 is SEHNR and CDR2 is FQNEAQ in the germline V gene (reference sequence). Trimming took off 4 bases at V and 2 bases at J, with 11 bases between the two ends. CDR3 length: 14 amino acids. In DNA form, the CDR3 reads TGTGCCAGCAGCTCGGCCGGGGCCAACACTGAAGCTTTCTTT. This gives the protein CASSSAGANTEAFF.

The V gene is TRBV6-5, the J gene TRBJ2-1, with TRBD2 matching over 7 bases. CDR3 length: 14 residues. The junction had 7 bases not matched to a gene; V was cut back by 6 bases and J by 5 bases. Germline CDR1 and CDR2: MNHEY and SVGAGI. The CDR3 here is CASRRNGGNNEQFF. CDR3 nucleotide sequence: TGTGCCAGCAGACGGAACGGGGGGAACAATGAGCAGTTCTTC.

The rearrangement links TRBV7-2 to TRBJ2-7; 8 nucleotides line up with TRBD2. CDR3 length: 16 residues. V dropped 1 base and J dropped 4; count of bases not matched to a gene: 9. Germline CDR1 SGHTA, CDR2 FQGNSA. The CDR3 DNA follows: TGTGCCAGCAGCTTAGTACAGGGACTAGAGGTTTACGAGCAGTACTTC. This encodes CASSLVQGLEVYEQYF.

This chain's CDR3 is CASSQDPVSGSKTEQFF. As DNA, the CDR3 is TGCGCCAGCAGCCAAGACCCCGTCAGCGGGAGTAAGACTGAGCAGTTCTTC. The chain is built from TRBV4-1 and TRBJ2-1; 8 positions match TRBD2. The CDR3 sequence is 17 residues long. Trimming removed 0 bases from V and 9 bases from J; junction bases left unmatched: 13. Germline CDR1 is MGHRA and CDR2 is YSYEKL.

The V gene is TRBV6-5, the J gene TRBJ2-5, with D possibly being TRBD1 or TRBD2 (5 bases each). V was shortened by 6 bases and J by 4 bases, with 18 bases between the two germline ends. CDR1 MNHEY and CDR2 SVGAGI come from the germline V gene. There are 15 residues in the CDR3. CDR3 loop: CASRAGTRSGETQYF. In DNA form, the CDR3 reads TGTGCCAGCAGGGCAGGGACGAGGAGCGGAGAGACCCAGTACTTC.

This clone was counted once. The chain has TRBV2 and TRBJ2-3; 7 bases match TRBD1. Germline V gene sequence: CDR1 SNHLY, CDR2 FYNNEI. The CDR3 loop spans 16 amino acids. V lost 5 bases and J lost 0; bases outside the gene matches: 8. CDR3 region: CASSTRQGLSTDTQYF. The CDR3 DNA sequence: TGTGCCAGCAGTACCAGACAGGGCCTTAGCACAGATACGCAGTATTTT. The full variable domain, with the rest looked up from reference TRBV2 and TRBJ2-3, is EPEVTQTPSHQVTQMGQEVILRCVPISNHLYFYWYRQILGQKVEFLVSFYNNEISEKSEIFDDQFSVERPDGSNFTLKIRSTKLEDSAMYFCASSTRQGLSTDTQYFGPGTRLTVL.

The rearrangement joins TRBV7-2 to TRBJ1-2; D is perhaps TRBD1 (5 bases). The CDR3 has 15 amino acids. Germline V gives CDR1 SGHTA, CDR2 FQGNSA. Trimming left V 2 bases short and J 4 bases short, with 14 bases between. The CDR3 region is CASSLLEGMGYGYTF. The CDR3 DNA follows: TGTGCCAGCAGCTTATTAGAGGGGATGGGCTATGGCTACACCTTC.

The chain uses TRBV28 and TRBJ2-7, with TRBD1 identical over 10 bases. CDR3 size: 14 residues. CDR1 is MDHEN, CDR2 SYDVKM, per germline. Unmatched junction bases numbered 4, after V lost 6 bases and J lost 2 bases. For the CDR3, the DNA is TGTGCCAGCAGCCCAGGACAGGGGGCCTACGAGCAGTACTTC. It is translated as CASSPGQGAYEQYF.